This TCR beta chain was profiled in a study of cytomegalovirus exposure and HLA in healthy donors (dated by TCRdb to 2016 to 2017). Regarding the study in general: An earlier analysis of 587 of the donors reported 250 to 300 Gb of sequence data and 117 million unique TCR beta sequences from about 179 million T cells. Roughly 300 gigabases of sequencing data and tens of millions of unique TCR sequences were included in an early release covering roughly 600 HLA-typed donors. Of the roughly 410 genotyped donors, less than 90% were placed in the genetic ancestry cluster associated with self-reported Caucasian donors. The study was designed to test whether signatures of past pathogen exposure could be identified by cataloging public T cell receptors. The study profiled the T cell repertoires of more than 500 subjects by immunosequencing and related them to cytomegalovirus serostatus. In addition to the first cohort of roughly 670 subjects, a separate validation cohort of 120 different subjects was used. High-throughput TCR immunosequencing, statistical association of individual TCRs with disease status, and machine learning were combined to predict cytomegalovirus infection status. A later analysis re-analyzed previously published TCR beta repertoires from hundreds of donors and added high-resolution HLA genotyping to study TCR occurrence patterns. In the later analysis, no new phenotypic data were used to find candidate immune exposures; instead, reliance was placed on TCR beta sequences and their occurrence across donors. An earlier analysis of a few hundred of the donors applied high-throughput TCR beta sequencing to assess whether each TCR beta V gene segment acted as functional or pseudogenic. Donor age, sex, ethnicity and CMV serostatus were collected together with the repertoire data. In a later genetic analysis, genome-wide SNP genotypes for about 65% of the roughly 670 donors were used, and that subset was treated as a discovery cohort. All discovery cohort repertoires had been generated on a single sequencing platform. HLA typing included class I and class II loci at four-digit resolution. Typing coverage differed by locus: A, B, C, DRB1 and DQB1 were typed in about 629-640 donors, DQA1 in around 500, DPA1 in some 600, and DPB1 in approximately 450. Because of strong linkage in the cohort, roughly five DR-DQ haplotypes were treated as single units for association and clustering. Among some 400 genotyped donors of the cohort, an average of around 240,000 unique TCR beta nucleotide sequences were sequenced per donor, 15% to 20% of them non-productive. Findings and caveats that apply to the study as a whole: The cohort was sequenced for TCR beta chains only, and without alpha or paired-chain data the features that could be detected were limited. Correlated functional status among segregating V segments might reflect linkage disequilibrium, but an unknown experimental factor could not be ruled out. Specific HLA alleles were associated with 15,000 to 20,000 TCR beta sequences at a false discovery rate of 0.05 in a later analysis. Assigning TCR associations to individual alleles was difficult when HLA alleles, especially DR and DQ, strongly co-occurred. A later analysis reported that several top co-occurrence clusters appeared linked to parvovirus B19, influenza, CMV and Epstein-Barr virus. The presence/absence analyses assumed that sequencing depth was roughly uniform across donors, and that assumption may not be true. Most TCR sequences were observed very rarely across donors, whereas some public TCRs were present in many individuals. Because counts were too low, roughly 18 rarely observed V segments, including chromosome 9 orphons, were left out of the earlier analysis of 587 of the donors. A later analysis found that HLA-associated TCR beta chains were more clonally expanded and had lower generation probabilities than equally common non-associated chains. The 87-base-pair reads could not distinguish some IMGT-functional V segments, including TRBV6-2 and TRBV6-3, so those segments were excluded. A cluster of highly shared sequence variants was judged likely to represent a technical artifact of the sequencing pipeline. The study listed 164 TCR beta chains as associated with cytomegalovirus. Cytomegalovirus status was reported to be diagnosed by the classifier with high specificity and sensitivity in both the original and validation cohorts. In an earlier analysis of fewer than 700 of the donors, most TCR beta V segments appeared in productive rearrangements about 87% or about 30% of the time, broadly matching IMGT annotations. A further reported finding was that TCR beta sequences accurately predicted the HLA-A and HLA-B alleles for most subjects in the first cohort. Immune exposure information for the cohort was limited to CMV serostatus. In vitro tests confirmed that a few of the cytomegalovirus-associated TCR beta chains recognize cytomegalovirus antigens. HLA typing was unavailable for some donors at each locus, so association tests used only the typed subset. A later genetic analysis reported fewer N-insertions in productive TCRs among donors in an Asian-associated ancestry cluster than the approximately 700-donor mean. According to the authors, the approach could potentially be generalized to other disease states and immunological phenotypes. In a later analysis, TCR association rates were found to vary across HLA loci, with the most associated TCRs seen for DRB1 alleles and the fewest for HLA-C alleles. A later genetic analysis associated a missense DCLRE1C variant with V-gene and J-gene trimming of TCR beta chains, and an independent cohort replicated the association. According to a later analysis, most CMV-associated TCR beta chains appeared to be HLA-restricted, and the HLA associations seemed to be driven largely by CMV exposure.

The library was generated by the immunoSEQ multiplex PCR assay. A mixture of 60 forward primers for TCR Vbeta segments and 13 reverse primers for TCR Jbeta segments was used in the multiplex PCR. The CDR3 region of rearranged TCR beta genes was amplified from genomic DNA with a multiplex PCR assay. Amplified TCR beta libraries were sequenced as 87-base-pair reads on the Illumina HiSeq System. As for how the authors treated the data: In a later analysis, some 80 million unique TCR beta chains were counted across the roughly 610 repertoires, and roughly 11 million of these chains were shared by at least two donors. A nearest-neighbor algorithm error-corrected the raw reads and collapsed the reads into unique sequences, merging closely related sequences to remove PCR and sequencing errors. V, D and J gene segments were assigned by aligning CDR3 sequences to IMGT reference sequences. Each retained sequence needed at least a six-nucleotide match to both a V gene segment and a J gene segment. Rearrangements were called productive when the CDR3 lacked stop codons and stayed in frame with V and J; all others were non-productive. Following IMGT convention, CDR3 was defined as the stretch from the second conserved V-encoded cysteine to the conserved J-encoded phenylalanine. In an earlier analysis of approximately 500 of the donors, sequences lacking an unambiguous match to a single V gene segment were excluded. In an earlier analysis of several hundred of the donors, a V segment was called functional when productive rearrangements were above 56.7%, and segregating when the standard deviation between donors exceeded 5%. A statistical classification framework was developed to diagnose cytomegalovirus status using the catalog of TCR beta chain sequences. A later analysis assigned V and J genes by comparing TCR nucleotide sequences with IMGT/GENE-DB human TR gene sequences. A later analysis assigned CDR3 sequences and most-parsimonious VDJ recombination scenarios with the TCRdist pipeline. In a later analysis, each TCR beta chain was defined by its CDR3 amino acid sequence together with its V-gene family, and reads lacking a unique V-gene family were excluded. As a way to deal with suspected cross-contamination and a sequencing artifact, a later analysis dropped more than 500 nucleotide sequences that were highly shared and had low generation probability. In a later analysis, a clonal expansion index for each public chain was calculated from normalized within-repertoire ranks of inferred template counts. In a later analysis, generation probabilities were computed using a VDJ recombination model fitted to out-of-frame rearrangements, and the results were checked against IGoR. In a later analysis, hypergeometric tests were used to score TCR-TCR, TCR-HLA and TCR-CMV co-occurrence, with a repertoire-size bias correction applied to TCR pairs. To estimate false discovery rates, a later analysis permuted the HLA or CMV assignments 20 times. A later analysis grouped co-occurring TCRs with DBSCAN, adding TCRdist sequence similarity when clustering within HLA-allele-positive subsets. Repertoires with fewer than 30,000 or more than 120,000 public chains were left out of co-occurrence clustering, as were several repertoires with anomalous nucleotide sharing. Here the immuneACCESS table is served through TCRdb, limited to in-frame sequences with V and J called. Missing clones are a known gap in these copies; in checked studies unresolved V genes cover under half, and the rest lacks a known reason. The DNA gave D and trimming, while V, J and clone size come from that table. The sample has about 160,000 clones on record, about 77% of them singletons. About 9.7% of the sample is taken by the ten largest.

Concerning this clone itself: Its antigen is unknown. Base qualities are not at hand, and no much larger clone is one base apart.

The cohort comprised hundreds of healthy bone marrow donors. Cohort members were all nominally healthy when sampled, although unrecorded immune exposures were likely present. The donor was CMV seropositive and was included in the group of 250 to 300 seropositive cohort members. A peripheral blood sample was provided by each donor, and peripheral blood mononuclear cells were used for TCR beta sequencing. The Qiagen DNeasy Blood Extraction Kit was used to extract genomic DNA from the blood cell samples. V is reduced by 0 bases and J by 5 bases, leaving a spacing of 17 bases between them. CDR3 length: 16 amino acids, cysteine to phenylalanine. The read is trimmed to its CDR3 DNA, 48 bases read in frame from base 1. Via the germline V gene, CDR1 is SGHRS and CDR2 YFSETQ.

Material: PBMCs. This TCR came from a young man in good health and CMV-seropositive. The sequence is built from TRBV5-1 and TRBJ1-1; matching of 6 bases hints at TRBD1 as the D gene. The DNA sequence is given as TGCGCCAGCAGCTTGGCCAGCCGTCAACAGGGAACTGAAGCTTTCTTT. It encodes CASSLASRQQGTEAFF. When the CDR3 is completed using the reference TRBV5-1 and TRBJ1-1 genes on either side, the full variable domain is KAGVTQTPRYLIKTRGQQVTLSCSPISGHRSVSWYQQTPGQGLQFLFEYFSETQRNKGNFPGRFSGRQFSNSRSEMNVSTLELGDSALYLCASSLASRQQGTEAFFGQGTRLTVV.